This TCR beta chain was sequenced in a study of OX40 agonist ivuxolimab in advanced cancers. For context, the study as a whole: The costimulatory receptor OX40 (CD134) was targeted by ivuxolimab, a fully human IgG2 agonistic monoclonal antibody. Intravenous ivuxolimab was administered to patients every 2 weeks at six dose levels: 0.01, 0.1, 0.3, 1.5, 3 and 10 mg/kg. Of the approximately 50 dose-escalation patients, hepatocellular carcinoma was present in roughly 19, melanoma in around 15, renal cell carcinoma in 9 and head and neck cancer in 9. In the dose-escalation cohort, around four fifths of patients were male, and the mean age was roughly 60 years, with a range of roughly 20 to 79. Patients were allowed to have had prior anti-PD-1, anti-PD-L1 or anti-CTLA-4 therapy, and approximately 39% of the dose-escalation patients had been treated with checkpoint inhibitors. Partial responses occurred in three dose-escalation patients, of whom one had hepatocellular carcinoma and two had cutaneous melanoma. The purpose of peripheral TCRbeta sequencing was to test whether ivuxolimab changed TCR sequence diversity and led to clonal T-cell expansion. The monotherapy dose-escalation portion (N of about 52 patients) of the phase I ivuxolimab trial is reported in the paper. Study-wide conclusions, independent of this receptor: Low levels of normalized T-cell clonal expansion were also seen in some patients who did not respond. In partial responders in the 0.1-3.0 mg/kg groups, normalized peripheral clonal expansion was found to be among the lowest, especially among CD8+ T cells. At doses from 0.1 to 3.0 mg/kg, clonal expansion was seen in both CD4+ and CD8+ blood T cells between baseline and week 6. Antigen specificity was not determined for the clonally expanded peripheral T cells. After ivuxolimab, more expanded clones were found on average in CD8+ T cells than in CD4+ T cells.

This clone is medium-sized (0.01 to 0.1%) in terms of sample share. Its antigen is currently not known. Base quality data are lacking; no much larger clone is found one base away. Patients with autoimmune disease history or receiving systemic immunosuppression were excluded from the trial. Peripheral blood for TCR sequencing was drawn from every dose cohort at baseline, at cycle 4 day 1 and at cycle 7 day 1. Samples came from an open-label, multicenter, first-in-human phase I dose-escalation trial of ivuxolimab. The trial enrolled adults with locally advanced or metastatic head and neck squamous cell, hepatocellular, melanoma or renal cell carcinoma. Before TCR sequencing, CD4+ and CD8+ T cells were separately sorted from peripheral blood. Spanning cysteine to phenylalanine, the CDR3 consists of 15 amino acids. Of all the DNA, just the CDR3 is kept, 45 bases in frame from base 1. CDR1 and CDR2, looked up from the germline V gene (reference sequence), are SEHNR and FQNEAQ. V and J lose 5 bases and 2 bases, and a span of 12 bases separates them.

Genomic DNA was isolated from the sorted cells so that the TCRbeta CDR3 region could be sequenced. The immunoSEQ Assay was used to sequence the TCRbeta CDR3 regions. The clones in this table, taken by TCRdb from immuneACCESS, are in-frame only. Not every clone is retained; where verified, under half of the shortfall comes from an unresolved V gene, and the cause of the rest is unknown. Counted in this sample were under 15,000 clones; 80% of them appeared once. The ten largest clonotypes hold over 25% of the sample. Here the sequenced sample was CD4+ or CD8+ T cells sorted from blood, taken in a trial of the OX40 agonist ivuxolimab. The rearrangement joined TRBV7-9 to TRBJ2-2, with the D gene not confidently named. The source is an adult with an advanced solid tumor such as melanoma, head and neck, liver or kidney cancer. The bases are TGTGCCAGCAGCCCAACACGGGTTAACACCGGGGAGCTGTTTTTT. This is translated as CASSPTRVNTGELFF.